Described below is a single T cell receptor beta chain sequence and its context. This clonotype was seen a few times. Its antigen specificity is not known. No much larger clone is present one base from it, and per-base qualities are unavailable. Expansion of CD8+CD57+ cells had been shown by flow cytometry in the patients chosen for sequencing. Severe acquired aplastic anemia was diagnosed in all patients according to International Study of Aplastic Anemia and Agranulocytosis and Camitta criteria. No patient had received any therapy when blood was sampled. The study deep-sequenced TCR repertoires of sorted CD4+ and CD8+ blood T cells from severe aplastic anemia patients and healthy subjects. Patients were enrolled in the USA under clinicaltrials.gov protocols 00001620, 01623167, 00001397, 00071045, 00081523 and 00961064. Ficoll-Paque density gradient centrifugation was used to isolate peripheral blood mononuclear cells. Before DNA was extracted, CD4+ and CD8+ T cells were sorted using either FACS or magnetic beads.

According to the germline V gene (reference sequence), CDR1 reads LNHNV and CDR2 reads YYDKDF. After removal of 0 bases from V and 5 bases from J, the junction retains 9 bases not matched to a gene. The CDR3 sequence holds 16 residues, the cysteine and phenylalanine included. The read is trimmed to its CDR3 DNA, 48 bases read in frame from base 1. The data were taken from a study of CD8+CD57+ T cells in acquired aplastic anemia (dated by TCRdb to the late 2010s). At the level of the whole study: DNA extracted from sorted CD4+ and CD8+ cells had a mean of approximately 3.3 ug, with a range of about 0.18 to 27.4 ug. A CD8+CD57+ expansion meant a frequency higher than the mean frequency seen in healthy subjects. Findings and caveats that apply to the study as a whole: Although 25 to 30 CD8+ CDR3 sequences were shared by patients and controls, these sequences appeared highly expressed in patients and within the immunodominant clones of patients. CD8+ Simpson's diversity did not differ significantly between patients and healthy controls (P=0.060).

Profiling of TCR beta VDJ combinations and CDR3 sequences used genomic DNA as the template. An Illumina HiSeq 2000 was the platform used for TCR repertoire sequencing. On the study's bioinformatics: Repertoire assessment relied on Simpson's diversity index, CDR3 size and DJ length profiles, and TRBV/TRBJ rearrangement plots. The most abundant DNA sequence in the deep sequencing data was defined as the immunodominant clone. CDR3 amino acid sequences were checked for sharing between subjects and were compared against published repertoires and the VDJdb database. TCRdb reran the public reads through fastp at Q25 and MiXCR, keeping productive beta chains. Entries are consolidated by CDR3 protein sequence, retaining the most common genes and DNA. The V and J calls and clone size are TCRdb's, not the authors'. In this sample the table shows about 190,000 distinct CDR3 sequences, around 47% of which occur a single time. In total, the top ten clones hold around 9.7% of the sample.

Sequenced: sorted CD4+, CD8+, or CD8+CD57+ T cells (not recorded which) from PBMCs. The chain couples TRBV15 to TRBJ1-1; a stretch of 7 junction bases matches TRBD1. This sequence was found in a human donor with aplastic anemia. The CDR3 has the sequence CATSRDGTEVGTEAFF. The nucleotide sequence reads TGTGCCACCAGCAGAGACGGGACAGAGGTAGGGACTGAAGCTTTCTTT.